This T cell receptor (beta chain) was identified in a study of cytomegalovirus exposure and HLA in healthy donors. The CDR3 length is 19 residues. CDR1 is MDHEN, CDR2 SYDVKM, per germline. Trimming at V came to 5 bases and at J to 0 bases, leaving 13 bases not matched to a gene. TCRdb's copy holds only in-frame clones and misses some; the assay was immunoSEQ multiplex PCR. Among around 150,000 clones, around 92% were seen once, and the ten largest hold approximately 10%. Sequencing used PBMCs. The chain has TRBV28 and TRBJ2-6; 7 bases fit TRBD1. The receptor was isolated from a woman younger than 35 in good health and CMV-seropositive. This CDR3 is CASSPSPGQFISGANVLTF. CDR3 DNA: TGTGCCAGCAGTCCCTCCCCGGGACAGTTCATCTCTGGGGCCAACGTCCTGACTTTC.